This T cell receptor beta chain appears in the sequencing data of a study of shared clonotypes between healthy human individuals. CD45RO-negative, CCR7-selected cells formed the naive CD8 fraction, which excluded terminally differentiated effector memory CD45RA+ cells. Every contributor of samples was a Caucasian grown-up residing in Nashville, Tennessee. An assay was performed, and its level was deep. This table comes from immunoSEQ multiplex PCR, and its TCRdb copy is limited to in-frame clones, with some not included. The repertoire consists of some 740,000 clones, with 80% to 95% occurring once and the leading ten covering approximately 25%. Germline-derived CDR1 and CDR2 are MNHEY and SMNVEV (reference sequence). The V end lost 1 base, the J end lost 3 bases, and 6 bases lay between the germline ends. This CDR3 is 13 amino acids long.

The sequence came from a man aged 30 to 45 in good health. V and J are TRBV27 and TRBJ1-1, with D unclear. Sequencing was carried out using naive CD8+ T cells sorted from blood. In DNA form, the CDR3 reads TGTGCCAGCAGTTTATGGGCACACACTGAAGCTTTCTTT. This codes for CASSLWAHTEAFF.